This TCR beta chain was sequenced in a study of T cells in Graves' hyperthyroidism and ophthalmopathy. Researchers amplified the TCR beta CDR3 regions from RNA transcripts. First-round RT-PCR targeting the TCR CDR3 was performed with the HTBI primer set. MiXCR was run by TCRdb on the multiplex PCR reads, yielding one entry per CDR3 protein. Of some 650,000 distinct CDR3 sequences detected, roughly 15% appear once; the ten largest clones hold about 3.5%. CDR3 length equals 16 residues. The germline V gene encodes CDR1 LNHDA and CDR2 SQIVND (reference sequence). The germline V and J ends were trimmed by 7 bases and 2 bases, with 18 bases remaining between them. Ten or more counts support this clonotype.

Sequences were obtained from blood. The sequence derives from a woman aged 40 to 49 with Graves' ophthalmopathy. The genes are TRBV19 and TRBJ1-5; the D gene is possibly TRBD1 (6 bases). The CDR3 sequence is CASTFSRGVGNQPQHF. DNA of the CDR3: TGTGCCAGTACCTTTTCCAGGGGCGTAGGCAATCAGCCCCAGCATTTT.